Sequencing of this T cell receptor (beta chain) was carried out in a study of blood T cells in healthy people across ages. The CDR3 covers 12 residues. CDR1 is SQVTM, CDR2 ANQGSEA, per germline. Germline trimming cut 5 bases from V and 2 bases from J; bases unmatched to any gene: 2. A second PCR, run for roughly 6 to 11 cycles, used a sample-barcoded 5' primer plus a J-beta primer mix. A single record per CDR3 protein comes from TCRdb applying MiXCR to the 5' RACE reads. The sample has about 730,000 distinct CDR3 sequences; roughly two fifths are singletons. Study outcomes and limitations: The CMV status of each donor remained undetermined, and this could have confounded shifts in expanded clonotypes.

This clonotype was recorded at least ten times. Its specificity is unknown. The draw of peripheral blood yielded approximately 11 milliliters from each donor. The receptor was derived from a woman in her fifties or sixties in good health. Sequencing was carried out using blood. V gene TRBV29-1 combines with J gene TRBJ2-7; 8 bases are a match to TRBD1. CDR3 in amino acids: CSVTDRAYEQYF. The CDR3 coding sequence is TGCAGCGTTACGGACAGGGCCTACGAGCAGTACTTC.